This T cell receptor beta chain appears in the sequencing data of a study of blood T cell repertoires in COVID-19. For the study at large: Collection of acute and convalescent COVID-19 samples took place in the United States, Italy and Spain.

There are a few counts of this clone. Authors' analysis steps: Amplifying reference gene primers gave estimates of nucleated cell counts. Sequencing used immunoSEQ multiplex PCR; TCRdb keeps in-frame clones, though not all of them. From that table come the V and J calls and clone size; the DNA was used to work out D and trimming. Here the sample spans some 500,000 clones, about 89% being singletons. The junction had 6 bases not matched to a gene; V was cut back by 7 bases and J by 4 bases. CDR3 size: 13 residues. The germline gives CDR1 GTSNPN, CDR2 SVGIG (reference sequence). The TCR sequence derives from a woman in her forties or fifties with COVID-19, enrolled during active disease. Sequencing was carried out using peripheral blood. The chain uses TRBV30 and TRBJ1-5; 8 positions match TRBD1. CDR3 protein: CAFDRGGNQPQHF. The CDR3 DNA reads as TGTGCCTTTGACAGGGGTGGGAATCAGCCCCAGCATTTT. Supplemented by reference TRBV30 and TRBJ1-5, the full variable domain reads SQTIHQWPATLVQPVGSPLSLECTVEGTSNPNLYWYRQAAGRGLQLLFYSVGIGQISSEVPQNLSASRPQDRQFILSSKKLLLSDSGFYLCAFDRGGNQPQHFGDGTRLSIL.